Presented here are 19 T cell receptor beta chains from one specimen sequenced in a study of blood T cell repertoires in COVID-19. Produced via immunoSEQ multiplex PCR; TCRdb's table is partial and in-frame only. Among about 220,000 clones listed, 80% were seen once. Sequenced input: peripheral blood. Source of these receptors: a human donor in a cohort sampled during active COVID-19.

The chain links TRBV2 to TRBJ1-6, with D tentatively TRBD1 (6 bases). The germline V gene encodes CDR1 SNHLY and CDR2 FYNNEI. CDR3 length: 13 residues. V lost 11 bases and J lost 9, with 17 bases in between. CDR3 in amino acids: CAVRGGALSPLHF. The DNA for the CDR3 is TGTGCCGTTCGGGGGGGGGCCCTTTCACCCCTCCACTTT.

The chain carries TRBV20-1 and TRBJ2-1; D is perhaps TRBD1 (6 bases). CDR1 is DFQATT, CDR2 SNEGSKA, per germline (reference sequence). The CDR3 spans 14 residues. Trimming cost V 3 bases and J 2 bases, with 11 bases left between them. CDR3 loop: CSASQAGAYNEQFF. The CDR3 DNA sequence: TGCAGTGCTAGTCAAGCAGGGGCCTACAATGAGCAGTTCTTC.

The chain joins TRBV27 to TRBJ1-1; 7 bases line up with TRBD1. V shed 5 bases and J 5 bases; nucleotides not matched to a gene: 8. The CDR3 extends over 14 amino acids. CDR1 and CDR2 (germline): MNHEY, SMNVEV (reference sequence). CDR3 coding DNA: TGTGCCAGCAGTACAAATCCCAGGGGGACTGAAGCTTTCTTT. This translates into CASSTNPRGTEAFF.

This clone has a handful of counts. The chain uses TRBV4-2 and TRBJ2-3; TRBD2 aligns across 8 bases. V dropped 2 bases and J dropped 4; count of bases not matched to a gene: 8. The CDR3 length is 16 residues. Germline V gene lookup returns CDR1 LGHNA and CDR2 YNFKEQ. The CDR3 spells CASSQTGTSGSDTQYF. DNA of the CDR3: TGTGCCAGCAGCCAAACCGGGACTAGTGGCTCAGATACGCAGTATTTT.

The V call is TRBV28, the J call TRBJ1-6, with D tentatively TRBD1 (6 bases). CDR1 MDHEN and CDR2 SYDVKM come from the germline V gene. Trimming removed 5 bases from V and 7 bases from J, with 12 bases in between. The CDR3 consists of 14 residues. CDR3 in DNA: TGTGCCAGCAGTACCCCGCAGGGGAATTCACCCCTCCACTTT. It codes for CASSTPQGNSPLHF.

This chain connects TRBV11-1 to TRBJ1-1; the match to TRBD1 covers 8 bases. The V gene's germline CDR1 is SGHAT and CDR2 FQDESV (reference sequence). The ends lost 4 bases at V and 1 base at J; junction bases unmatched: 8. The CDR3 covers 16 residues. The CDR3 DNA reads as TGTGCCAGCAGCTCAAGGGGACAGGTCACGAACACTGAAGCTTTCTTT. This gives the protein CASSSRGQVTNTEAFF.

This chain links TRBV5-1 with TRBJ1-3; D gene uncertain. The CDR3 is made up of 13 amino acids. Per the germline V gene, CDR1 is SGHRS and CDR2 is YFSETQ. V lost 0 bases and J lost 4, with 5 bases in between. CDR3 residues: CASSLGLGNTIYF. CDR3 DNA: TGCGCCAGCAGCTTGGGCCTAGGAAACACCATATATTTT.

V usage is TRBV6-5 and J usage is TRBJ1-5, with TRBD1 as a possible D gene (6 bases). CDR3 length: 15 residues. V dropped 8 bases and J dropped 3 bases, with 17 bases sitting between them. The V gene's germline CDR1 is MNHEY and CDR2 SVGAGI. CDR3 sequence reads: CASGGQGAHNQPQHF. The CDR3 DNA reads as TGTGCCAGCGGGGGCCAGGGTGCTCACAATCAGCCCCAGCATTTT.

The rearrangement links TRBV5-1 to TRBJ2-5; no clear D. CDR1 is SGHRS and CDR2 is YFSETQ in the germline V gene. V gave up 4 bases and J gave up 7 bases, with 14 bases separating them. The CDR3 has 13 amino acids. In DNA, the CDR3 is TGCGCCAGCAGCACTCCACCCGGGTGGACCCAGTACTTC. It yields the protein CASSTPPGWTQYF.

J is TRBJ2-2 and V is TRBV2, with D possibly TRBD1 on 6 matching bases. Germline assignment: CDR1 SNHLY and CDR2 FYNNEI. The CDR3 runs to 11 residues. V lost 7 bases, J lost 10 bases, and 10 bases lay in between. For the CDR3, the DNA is TGTGCCAGCAACCCGGGACAGGAGCTGTTTTTT. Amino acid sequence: CASNPGQELFF.

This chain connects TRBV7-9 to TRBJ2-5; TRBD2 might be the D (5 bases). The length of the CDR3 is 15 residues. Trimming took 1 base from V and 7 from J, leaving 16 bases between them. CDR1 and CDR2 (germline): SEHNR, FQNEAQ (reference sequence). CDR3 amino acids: CASSLETGSAATQYF. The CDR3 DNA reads TGTGCCAGCAGCTTAGAAACGGGTAGCGCCGCGACCCAGTACTTC.

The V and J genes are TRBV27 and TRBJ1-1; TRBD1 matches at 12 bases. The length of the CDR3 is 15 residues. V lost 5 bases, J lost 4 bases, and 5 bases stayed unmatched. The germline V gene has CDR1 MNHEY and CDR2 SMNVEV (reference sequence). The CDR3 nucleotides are TGTGCCAGCAGTCCGGGGACAGGGGGCGGCACTGAAGCTTTCTTT. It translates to CASSPGTGGGTEAFF.

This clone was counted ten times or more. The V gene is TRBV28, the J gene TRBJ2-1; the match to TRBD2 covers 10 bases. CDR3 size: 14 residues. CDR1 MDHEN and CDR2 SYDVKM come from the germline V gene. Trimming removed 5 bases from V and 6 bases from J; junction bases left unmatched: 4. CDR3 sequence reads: CASSSGGAVNEQFF. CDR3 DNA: TGTGCCAGCAGTAGCGGGGGGGCGGTCAATGAGCAGTTCTTC.

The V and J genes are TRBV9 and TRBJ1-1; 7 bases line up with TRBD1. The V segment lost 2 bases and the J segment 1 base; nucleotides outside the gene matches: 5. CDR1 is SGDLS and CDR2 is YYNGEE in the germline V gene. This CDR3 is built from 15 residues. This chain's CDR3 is CASSVGQDPNTEAFF. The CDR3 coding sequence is TGTGCCAGCAGCGTCGGACAGGACCCGAACACTGAAGCTTTCTTT.

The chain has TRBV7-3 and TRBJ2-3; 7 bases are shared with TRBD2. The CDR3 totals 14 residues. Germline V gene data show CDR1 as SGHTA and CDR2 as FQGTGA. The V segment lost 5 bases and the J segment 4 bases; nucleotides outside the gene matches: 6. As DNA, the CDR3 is TGTGCCAGCAGCCTCGGACTAGATGCAGATACGCAGTATTTT. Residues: CASSLGLDADTQYF.

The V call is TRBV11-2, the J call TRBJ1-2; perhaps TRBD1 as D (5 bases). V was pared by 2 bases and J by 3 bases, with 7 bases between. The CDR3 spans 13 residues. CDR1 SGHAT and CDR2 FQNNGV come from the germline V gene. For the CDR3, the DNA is TGTGCCAGCAGCTTACCGGGGGACTATGGCTACACCTTC. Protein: CASSLPGDYGYTF.

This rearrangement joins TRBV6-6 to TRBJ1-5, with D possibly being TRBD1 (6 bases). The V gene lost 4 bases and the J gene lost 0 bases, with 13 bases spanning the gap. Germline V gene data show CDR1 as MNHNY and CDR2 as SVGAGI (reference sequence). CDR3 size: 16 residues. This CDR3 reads CASSSTTGISNQPQHF. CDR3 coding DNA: TGTGCCAGCAGTTCCACGACAGGAATTAGCAATCAGCCCCAGCATTTT.

Here the CDR3 DNA reads TGTGCCAGCAGCGTAGATGAAGGGAGGCCAAGGGGCTATGGCTACACCTTC. Protein: CASSVDEGRPRGYGYTF. The genes are TRBV9 and TRBJ1-2; perhaps TRBD1 as D (5 bases). The germline V and J ends were trimmed by 0 bases and 4 bases, with 19 bases remaining between them. Germline V gene sequence: CDR1 SGDLS, CDR2 YYNGEE. CDR3 size: 17 residues.

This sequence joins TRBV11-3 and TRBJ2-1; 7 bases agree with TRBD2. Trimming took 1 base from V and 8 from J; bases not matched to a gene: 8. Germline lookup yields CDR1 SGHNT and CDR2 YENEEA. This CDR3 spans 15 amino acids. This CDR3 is CASSLGGGPGDEQFF. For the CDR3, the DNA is TGTGCCAGCAGCTTAGGCGGGGGACCCGGGGATGAGCAGTTCTTC.